A selection of T cell receptor beta chains follows, all from one sample in a study of Ad26.COV2.S vaccination and SARS-CoV-2 variants. Profiled with immunoSEQ multiplex PCR; TCRdb holds only in-frame clones, not every one. The table has 400,000 or so clones, 75% to 90% seen once. Material: peripheral blood, obtained in a trial of Ad26.COV2.S vaccine versus placebo. Source of these receptors: a person between 18 and 60 years old who received the Ad26.COV2.S COVID-19 vaccine or a placebo. The CDR3 runs from the conserved cysteine through the conserved F or W. D genes are given only for firm matches. The listing skips clone size in some rows; elsewhere it reads once, few, many or a size class.

>TRBV2|NA|NA|TRBJ2-6
CASNRREGLSFYSGANVLTF
TGTGCCAGCAACCGACGTGAGGGCCTTAGTTTTTACTCTGGGGCCAACGTCCTGACTTTC
>TRBV6-1|NA|NA|TRBJ1-1
CATSTGVAFF
TGTGCCACCTCGACCGGGGTAGCTTTCTTT
>TRBV2|NA|TRBD1|TRBJ1-2
CASSSPPGQGMGGYTF
TGTGCCAGCAGTTCCCCCCCGGGACAGGGGATGGGAGGCTACACCTTC
>TRBV15|once|NA|TRBJ1-2
CATSRGMGYVDYGYTF
TGTGCCACCAGCAGGGGGATGGGGTACGTGGACTATGGCTACACCTTC
>TRBV12-2|NA|NA|TRBJ2-7
CASRPHSGYEQYF
TGTGCAAGTCGCCCCCACTCGGGCTACGAGCAGTACTTC
>TRBV6-6|NA|TRBD2|TRBJ2-3
CASSRLTSGAADTQYF
TGTGCCAGCAGCCGCCTGACTAGCGGGGCCGCTGATACGCAGTATTTT
>TRBV5-8|NA|NA|TRBJ1-2
CASSPGVGGVYGYTF
TGTGCCAGCAGCCCCGGGGTAGGTGGGGTCTATGGCTACACCTTC
>TRBV6-2/TRBV6-3|once|NA|TRBJ2-7
CASSSLGYPPGEQYF
TGTGCCAGCAGTTCCCTGGGGTATCCTCCGGGGGAGCAGTACTTC
>TRBV5-4|NA|NA|TRBJ2-3
CASSLVVADTQYF
TGTGCCAGCAGCTTAGTAGTTGCAGATACGCAGTATTTT
>TRBV19|NA|NA|TRBJ1-1
CASTLWSGGSMNTEAFF
TGTGCCAGTACCCTTTGGTCGGGGGGCTCCATGAACACTGAAGCTTTCTTT
>TRBV4-1|NA|NA|TRBJ2-7
CASSQVWTEADEQYF
TGCGCCAGCAGCCAAGTATGGACAGAGGCAGACGAGCAGTACTTC
>TRBV29-1|NA|NA|TRBJ2-1
CSVEGGAGEQFF
TGCAGCGTTGAAGGGGGGGCTGGTGAGCAGTTCTTC
>TRBV5-1|once|NA|TRBJ2-3
CASRFKTSTDTQYF
TGCGCCAGCAGGTTTAAGACTAGCACAGATACGCAGTATTTT
>TRBV7-2|NA|TRBD1|TRBJ2-3
CASSSQQGDTQYF
TGTGCCAGCAGCTCTCAACAGGGGGATACGCAGTATTTT
>TRBV4-1|few|TRBD1|TRBJ1-4
CASRFRGTGREKLFF
TGCGCCAGCAGGTTCAGGGGGACAGGGAGAGAAAAACTGTTTTTT
>TRBV14|NA|NA|TRBJ2-1
CASSPTGSEIFDEQFF
TGTGCCAGCAGCCCAACCGGGTCCGAGATTTTCGATGAGCAGTTCTTC
>TRBV18|NA|TRBD1|TRBJ1-2
CASSPATGDGYTF
TGTGCCAGCTCACCAGCGACAGGGGATGGCTACACCTTC
>TRBV6-1|once|NA|TRBJ1-2
CASSEAKAGRGTYGYTF
TGTGCCAGCAGTGAAGCCAAGGCAGGGAGGGGGACCTATGGCTACACCTTC
>TRBV11-2|NA|NA|TRBJ1-2
CASSANPGPGGYTF
TGTGCCAGCAGCGCCAATCCGGGGCCGGGCGGCTACACCTTC
>TRBV9|NA|TRBD2|TRBJ2-5
CASSARLAGGEETQYF
TGTGCCAGCAGCGCCAGACTAGCGGGGGGCGAGGAGACCCAGTACTTC
>TRBV2|NA|NA|TRBJ2-1
CAWGTVYNEQFF
TGTGCCTGGGGAACAGTCTACAATGAGCAGTTCTTC
>TRBV2|few|TRBD1|TRBJ2-7
CASSEGRGTGAYEQYF
TGTGCCAGCAGTGAAGGGAGGGGGACAGGGGCTTACGAGCAGTACTTC
>TRBV19|NA|NA|TRBJ2-3
CASSIPPGPTIVNTQYF
TGTGCCAGTAGTATCCCCCCGGGACCTACTATTGTGAATACGCAGTATTTT
>TRBV25-1|NA|TRBD1|TRBJ1-5
CASSAWDSRGQPQHF
TGTGCCAGCAGTGCCTGGGACAGTCGGGGTCAGCCCCAGCATTTT